The TCR beta chain described here comes from a study of OX40 agonist ivuxolimab in advanced cancers. The wider study: Males comprised approximately 84% of the group, whose mean age was approximately 60 years (range about 23 to 80).

Regarding the study as a whole: Expanded clones were, on average, more numerous in CD8+ T cells than in CD4+. Near-lowest levels of clonal expansion characterized partial responders at 0.1-3.0 mg/kg.

As to this clone: As yet, its antigen is unknown.

Germline CDR1 and CDR2: SEHNR and FQNEAQ (reference sequence). After removal of 3 bases from V and 4 bases from J, the junction contained 5 bases not matched to a gene. The CDR3 runs to 16 residues. Sequencing was performed with immunoSEQ multiplex PCR; in TCRdb, only in-frame clones are kept and a portion is missing. The data contain roughly 60,000 clones, roughly nine tenths of them seen just once; the ten biggest clones take up 11% to 15%. The chain carries TRBV7-9 and TRBJ2-1, with 11 bases aligning to TRBD2. Sequences were derived from CD4+ or CD8+ T cells sorted from blood, sampled in a trial of the OX40 agonist ivuxolimab. This TCR came from an adult with an advanced solid tumor such as melanoma, head and neck, liver or kidney cancer. CDR3 region: CASSFPGTSGYNEQFF. CDR3 in DNA: TGTGCCAGCAGCTTCCCCGGGACTAGCGGATACAATGAGCAGTTCTTC.